This T cell receptor beta chain comes out of a study of T cell clonotyping in hematopoietic cell transplantation. Overall study findings and caveats: CD4 and CD8 repertoire contributions could not be separated without sorting. At the given depth, recipient repertoires were over 95% de novo clonotypes. Recipient TCR diversity dropped after transplant; expanded clonotypes rose from day 30 to 180.

V lost 2 bases to trimming and J lost 2 bases; unmatched junction nucleotides: 1. This CDR3 is 14 amino acids long. Looked up from germline, CDR1 is LNHDA and CDR2 is SQIVND (reference sequence). The method was immunoSEQ multiplex PCR; TCRdb's version includes in-frame clones alone and lacks a portion of them. The table records about 45,000 clones, roughly 92% of them present only once. On this clone itself: Its antigen is currently unknown.

The chain has TRBV19 and TRBJ1-2, with TRBD1 identical over 8 bases. Sequenced: peripheral blood mononuclear cells. The source is a woman in her fifties or sixties in good health. Some clones in this sample may be carry-over from other donors' samples. CDR3 protein: CASSIQGANYGYTF. The CDR3 coding sequence is TGTGCCAGTAGTATACAGGGGGCCAACTATGGCTACACCTTC.